This entry concerns a single TCR beta chain. Germline CDR1 reads SGHAT; CDR2 reads FQNNGV. This CDR3 spans 15 amino acids. Between the trimmed V and J ends, which lost 0 bases and 6 bases, there was a span of 15 bases. The protocol was immunoSEQ multiplex PCR, while the TCRdb copy is restricted to in-frame clones and leaves out a portion. Among 150,000 to 200,000 clones listed, around 86% were seen once. The entry originates in a study of cytomegalovirus exposure and HLA in healthy donors. Study-level information: The 120 or so validation repertoires were reported in a later analysis to have been generated on the same platform as the 500 to 700 first-cohort repertoires.

Specimen: PBMCs. The rearrangement uses TRBV11-2 and TRBJ2-7, with D possibly matching TRBD2 (5 bases). The sequence was collected from a young woman in good health and CMV-seronegative. CDR3: CASSLDPGRVGEQYF. For the CDR3, the DNA is TGTGCCAGCAGCTTAGACCCGGGGAGAGTCGGCGAGCAGTACTTC. The full variable domain, its missing parts supplied by reference TRBV11-2 and TRBJ2-7, is EAGVAQSPRYKIIEKRQSVAFWCNPISGHATLYWYQQILGQGPKLLIQFQNNGVVDDSQLPKDRFSAERLKGVDSTLKIQPAKLEDSAVYLCASSLDPGRVGEQYFGPGTRLTVT.